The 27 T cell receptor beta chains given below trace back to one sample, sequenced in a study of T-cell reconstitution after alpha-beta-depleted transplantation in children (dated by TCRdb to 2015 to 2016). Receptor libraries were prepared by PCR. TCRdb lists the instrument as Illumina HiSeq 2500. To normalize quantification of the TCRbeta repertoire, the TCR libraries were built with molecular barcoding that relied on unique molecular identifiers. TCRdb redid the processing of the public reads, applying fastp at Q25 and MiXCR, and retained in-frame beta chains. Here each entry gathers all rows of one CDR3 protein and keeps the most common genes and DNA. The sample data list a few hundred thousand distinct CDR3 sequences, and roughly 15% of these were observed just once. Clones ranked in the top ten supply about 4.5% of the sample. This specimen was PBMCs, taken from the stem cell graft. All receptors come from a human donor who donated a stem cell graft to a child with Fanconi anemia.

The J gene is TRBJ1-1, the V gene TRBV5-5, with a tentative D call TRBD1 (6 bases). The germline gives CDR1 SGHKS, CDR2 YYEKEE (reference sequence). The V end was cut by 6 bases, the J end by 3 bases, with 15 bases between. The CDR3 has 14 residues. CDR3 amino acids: CASTPGAPDTEAFF. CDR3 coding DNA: TGTGCCAGCACCCCGGGGGCCCCGGACACTGAAGCTTTCTTT.

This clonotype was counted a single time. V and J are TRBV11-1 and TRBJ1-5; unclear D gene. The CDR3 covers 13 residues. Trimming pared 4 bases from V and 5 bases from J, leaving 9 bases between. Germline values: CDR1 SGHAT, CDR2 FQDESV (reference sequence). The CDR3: CASSWRSDQPQHF. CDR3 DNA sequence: TGTGCCAGCAGCTGGCGGAGTGATCAGCCCCAGCATTTT. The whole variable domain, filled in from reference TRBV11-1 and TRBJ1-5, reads EAEVAQSPRYKITEKSQAVAFWCDPISGHATLYWYRQILGQGPELLVQFQDESVVDDSQLPKDRFSAERLKGVDSTLKIQPAELGDSAMYLCASSWRSDQPQHFGDGTRLSIL.

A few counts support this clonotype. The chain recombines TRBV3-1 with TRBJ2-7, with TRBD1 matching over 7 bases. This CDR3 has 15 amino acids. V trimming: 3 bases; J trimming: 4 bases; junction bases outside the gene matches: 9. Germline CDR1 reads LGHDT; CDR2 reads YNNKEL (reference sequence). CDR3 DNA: TGTGCCAGCAGCCATACGCCGGGACAGAGATACGAGCAGTACTTC. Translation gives CASSHTPGQRYEQYF.

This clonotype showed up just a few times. The CDR3 coding sequence is TGCGCCAGCAGCCGTGCAGGGGGCTACACTGAAGCTTTCTTT. Amino acid sequence: CASSRAGGYTEAFF. The chain has TRBV5-1 and TRBJ1-1; 8 positions match TRBD1. J gave up 3 bases and V 4 bases, and 5 bases lay outside the gene matches. Looked up from germline, CDR1 is SGHRS and CDR2 is YFSETQ. There are 14 residues in the CDR3.

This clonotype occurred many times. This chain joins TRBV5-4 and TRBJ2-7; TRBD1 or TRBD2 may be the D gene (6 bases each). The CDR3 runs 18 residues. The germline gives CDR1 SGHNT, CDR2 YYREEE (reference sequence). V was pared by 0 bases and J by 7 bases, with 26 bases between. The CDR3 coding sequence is TGTGCCAGCAGCTTGGAATTCAGCGGAGGGTCCAGGGGATGGGAGCAGTACTTC. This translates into CASSLEFSGGSRGWEQYF.

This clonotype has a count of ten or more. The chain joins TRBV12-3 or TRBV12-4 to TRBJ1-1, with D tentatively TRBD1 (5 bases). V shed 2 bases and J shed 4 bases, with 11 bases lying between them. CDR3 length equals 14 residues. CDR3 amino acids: CASSLQGWGTEAFF. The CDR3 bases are TGTGCCAGCAGTTTACAGGGTTGGGGCACTGAAGCTTTCTTT.

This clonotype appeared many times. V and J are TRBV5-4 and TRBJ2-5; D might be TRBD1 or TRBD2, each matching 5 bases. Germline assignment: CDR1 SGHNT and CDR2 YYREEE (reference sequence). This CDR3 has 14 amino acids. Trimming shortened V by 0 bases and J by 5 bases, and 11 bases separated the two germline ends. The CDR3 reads CASSLAGPGETQYF. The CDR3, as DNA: TGTGCCAGCAGCTTGGCGGGGCCAGGGGAGACCCAGTACTTC.

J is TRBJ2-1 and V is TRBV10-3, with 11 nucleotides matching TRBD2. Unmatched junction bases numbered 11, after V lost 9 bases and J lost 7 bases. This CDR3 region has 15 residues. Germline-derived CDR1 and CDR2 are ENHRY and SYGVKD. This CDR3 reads CAMGFSGGVDNEQFF. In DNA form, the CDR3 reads TGTGCCATGGGTTTTAGCGGGGGGGTGGATAATGAGCAGTTCTTC.

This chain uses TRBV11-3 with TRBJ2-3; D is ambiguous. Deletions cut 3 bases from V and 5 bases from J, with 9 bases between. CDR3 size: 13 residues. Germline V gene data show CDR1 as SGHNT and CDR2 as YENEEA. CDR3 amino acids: CASSFGEVDTQYF. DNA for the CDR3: TGTGCCAGCAGCTTCGGAGAGGTAGATACGCAGTATTTT. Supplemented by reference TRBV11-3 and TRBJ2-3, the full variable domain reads EAGVVQSPRYKIIEKKQPVAFWCNPISGHNTLYWYLQNLGQGPELLIRYENEEAVDDSQLPKDRFSAERLKGVDSTLKIQPAELGDSAVYLCASSFGEVDTQYFGPGTRLTVL.

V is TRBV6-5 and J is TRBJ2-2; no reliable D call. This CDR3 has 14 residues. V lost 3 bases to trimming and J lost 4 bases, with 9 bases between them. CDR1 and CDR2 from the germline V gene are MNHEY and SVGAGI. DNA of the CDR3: TGTGCCAGCAGTTATTTTTCGGGCACCGGGGAGCTGTTTTTT. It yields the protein CASSYFSGTGELFF.

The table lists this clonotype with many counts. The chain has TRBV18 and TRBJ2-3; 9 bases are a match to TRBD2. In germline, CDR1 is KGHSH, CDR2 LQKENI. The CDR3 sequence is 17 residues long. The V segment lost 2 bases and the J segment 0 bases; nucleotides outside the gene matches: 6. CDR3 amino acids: CASSPFPAGGSTDTQYF. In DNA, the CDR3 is TGTGCCAGCTCACCATTCCCAGCGGGGGGAAGCACAGATACGCAGTATTTT.

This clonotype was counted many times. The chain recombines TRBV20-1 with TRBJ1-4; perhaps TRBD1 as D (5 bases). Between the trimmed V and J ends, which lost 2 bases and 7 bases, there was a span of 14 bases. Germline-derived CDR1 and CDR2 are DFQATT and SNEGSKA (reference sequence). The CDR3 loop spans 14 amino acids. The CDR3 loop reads CSARRGNPGEKLFF. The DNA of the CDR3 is TGCAGTGCTAGACGGGGGAACCCAGGTGAAAAACTGTTTTTT.

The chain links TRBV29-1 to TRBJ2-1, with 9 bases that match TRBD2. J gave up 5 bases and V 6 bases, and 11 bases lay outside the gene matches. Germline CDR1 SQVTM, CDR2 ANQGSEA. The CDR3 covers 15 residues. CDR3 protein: CSVAKALAGNNEQFF. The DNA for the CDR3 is TGCAGCGTCGCGAAGGCGCTAGCGGGGAACAATGAGCAGTTCTTC.

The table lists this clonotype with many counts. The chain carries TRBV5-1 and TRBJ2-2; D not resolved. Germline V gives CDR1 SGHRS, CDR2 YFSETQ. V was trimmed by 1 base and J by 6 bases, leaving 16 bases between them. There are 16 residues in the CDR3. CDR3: CASSLISQLSSGELFF. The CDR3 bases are TGCGCCAGCAGCTTGATTAGTCAGCTTTCGTCCGGGGAGCTGTTTTTT. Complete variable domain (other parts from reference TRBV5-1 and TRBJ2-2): KAGVTQTPRYLIKTRGQQVTLSCSPISGHRSVSWYQQTPGQGLQFLFEYFSETQRNKGNFPGRFSGRQFSNSRSEMNVSTLELGDSALYLCASSLISQLSSGELFFGEGSRLTVL.

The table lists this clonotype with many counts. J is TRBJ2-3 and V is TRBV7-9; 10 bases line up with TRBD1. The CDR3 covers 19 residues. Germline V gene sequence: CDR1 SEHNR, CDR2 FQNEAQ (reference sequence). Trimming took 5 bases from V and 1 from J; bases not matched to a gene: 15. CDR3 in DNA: TGTGCCAGCAGCAGACGCGGGACAGGGGCCCTACCTGGCACAGATACGCAGTATTTT. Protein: CASSRRGTGALPGTDTQYF.

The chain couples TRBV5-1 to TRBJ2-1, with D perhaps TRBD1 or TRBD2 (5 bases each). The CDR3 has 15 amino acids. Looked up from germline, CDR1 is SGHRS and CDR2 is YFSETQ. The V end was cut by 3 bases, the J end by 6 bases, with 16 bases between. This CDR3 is CASSWGTDYGNEQFF. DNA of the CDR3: TGCGCCAGCAGCTGGGGGACGGATTATGGCAATGAGCAGTTCTTC.

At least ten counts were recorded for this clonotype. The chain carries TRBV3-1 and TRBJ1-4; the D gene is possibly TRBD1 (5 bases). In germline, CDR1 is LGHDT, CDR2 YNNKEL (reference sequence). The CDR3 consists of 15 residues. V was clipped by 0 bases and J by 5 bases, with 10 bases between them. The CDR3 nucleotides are TGTGCCAGCAGCCAAGATAGGGACGGGAATGAAAAACTGTTTTTT. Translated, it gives CASSQDRDGNEKLFF.

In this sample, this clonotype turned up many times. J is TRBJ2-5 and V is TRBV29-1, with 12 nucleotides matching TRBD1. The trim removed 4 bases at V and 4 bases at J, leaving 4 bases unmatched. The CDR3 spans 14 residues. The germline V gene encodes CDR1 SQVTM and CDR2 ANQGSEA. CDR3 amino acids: CSVGWDRGRETQYF. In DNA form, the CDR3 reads TGCAGCGTTGGATGGGACAGGGGGCGAGAGACCCAGTACTTC.

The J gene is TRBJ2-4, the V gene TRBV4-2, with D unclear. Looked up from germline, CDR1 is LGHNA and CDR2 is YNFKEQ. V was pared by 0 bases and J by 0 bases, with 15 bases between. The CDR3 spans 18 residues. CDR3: CASSQDLNSWLAKNIQYF. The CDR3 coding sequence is TGTGCCAGCAGCCAAGATCTGAATAGTTGGTTAGCCAAAAACATTCAGTACTTC.

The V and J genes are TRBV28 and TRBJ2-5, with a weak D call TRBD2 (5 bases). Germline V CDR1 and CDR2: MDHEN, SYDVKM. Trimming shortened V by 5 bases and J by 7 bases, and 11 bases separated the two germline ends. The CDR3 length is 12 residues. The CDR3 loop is CASSQLGGTQYF. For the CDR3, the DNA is TGTGCCAGCAGTCAACTAGGCGGGACCCAGTACTTC. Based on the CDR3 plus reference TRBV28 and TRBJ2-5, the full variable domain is DVKVTQSSRYLVKRTGEKVFLECVQDMDHENMFWYRQDPGLGLRLIYFSYDVKMKEKGDIPEGYSVSREKKERFSLILESASTNQTSMYLCASSQLGGTQYFGPGTRLLVL.

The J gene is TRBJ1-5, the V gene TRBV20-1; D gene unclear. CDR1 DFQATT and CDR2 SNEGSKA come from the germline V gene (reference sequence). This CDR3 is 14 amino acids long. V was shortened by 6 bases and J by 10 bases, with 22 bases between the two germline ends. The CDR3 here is CSAILDGKHRPQHF. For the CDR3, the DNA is TGCAGTGCAATCCTGGACGGAAAGCATAGACCCCAGCATTTT.

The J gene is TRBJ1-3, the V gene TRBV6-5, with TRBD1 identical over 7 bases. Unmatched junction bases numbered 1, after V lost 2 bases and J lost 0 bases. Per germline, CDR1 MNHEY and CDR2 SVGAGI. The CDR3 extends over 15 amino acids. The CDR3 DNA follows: TGTGCCAGCAGTTACGGGACAGTCTCTGGAAACACCATATATTTT. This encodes CASSYGTVSGNTIYF.

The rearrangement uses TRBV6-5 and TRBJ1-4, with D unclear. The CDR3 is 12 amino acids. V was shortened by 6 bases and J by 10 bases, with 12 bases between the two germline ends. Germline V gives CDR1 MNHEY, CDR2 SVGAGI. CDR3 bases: TGTGCCAGCAGGAAACCCCCGGGAAAACTGTTTTTT. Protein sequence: CASRKPPGKLFF.

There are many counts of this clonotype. The CDR3 sequence: CSARSSYNEQFF. The CDR3 DNA reads as TGCAGCGCGAGGAGCTCCTACAATGAGCAGTTCTTC. This chain connects TRBV29-1 to TRBJ2-1, with D unresolved. The germline gives CDR1 SQVTM, CDR2 ANQGSEA. V was shortened by 7 bases and J by 0 bases, with 7 bases between the two germline ends. The CDR3 has 12 residues.

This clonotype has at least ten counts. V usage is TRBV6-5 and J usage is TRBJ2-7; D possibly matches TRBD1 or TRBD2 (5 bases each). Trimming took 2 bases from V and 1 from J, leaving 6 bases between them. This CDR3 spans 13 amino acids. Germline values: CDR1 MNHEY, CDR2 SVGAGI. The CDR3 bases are TGTGCCAGCAGTTACGGGGGTTCCTACGAGCAGTACTTC. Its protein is CASSYGGSYEQYF.

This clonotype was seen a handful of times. CDR3 protein: CASSGRLSGNTIYF. In DNA form, the CDR3 reads TGTGCCAGCTCGGGCAGACTCTCTGGAAACACCATATATTTT. The chain has TRBV3-1 and TRBJ1-3; D call uncertain. V lost 8 bases and J 0 bases, leaving 11 bases between the germline ends. The CDR3 contains 14 residues. Germline CDR1 is LGHDT and CDR2 is YNNKEL (reference sequence). Filled out from reference TRBV3-1 and TRBJ1-3, the complete variable domain reads DTAVSQTPKYLVTQMGNDKSIKCEQNLGHDTMYWYKQDSKKFLKIMFSYNNKELIINETVPNRFSPKSPDKAHLNLHINSLELGDSAVYFCASSGRLSGNTIYFGEGSWLTVV.

CDR3 loop: CATGEGGDEQFF. CDR3 DNA sequence: TGTGCCACAGGAGAGGGGGGGGATGAGCAGTTCTTC. The rearrangement joins TRBV6-2 or TRBV6-3 to TRBJ2-1; the D gene is possibly TRBD2 (7 bases). CDR3 size: 12 residues. Trimming left V 10 bases short and J 8 bases short, with 15 bases between. Germline values: CDR1 MNHEY, CDR2 SVGEGT.